The clone carrying this T cell receptor (beta chain) has a count of ten or more. The data belong to a study of neurological immune-mediated disorders. Looking at the study overall: The roughly 34 patients with multiple sclerosis comprised around 30 relapsing-remitting cases and 3 secondary progressive cases.

TCRdb re-called the 5' RACE reads with MiXCR, one entry per CDR3 protein. Here the sample spans tens of thousands of distinct CDR3 sequences, about 3% being singletons. The V and J ends lost 0 bases and 8 bases, in that order; junction bases with no gene match: 7. Germline-derived CDR1 and CDR2 are DFQATT and SNEGSKA (reference sequence). CDR3 length: 15 amino acids. The chain combines TRBV20-1 with TRBJ2-3; 11 nucleotides line up with TRBD2. This receptor was obtained from a middle-aged man with multiple sclerosis. The specimen sequenced was PBMCs. In DNA form, the CDR3 reads TGCAGTGCTAGAGAAATGACTAGCGGGGCCGGTACGCAGTATTTT. It yields the protein CSAREMTSGAGTQYF.